These T cell receptor beta chains were read from a single sample in a study of cytomegalovirus exposure and HLA in healthy donors. Profiling relied on immunoSEQ multiplex PCR, and the TCRdb table lists in-frame clones only, not all of them. The data contain more than 70,000 clones, roughly three quarters of them seen just once; the ten biggest clones take up about 3%. Material: PBMCs. The receptors originated from a man between 35 and 55 years old in good health and CMV-seronegative. CDR3s include the opening cysteine and the closing phenylalanine or tryptophan. The D gene is left open where the match is weak. Size is stated for part of the rows, as once, few or many counts, or as a class when the clone is expanded.

V gene,clone size,D gene,J gene,CDR3 protein,CDR3 DNA
TRBV19,once,TRBD1,TRBJ1-6,CASAGGNGDNSPLHF,TGTGCCAGCGCAGGGGGGAATGGAGATAATTCACCCCTCCACTTT
TRBV11-3,-,-,TRBJ2-1,CASSFSSADSYNEQFF,TGTGCCAGCAGCTTTAGTAGCGCGGACTCCTACAATGAGCAGTTCTTC
TRBV7-9,once,-,TRBJ1-1,CASSLAAENTEAFF,TGTGCCAGCAGCTTAGCTGCGGAGAACACTGAAGCTTTCTTT
TRBV6-6,once,-,TRBJ1-2,CASSSTAVVTF,TGTGCCAGCAGTTCTACAGCTGTGGTCACCTTC
TRBV5-6,once,-,TRBJ2-4,CASSGGARIAKNIQYF,TGTGCCAGCAGCGGTGGGGCGAGAATAGCCAAAAACATTCAGTACTTC
TRBV28,-,-,TRBJ1-6,CASSFMDRGYNSPLHF,TGTGCCAGCAGTTTTATGGACAGAGGCTATAATTCACCCCTCCACTTT
TRBV11-1,-,TRBD2,TRBJ2-3,CASSKPSRSGGSTDTQYF,TGTGCCAGCAGCAAACCATCGCGTAGCGGGGGCTCCACAGATACGCAGTATTTT
TRBV5-6,-,-,TRBJ1-1,CASSLARSEAFF,TGTGCCAGCAGCTTGGCCCGGAGTGAAGCTTTCTTT
TRBV4-1,medium-sized,-,TRBJ1-2,CASSQDVQGLRGYGYTF,TGCGCCAGCAGCCAAGATGTACAGGGCCTGAGGGGCTATGGCTACACCTTC
TRBV7-6,-,TRBD1,TRBJ1-2,CASSKGQGLSNYGYTF,TGTGCCAGCAGTAAAGGACAGGGCCTCTCTAACTATGGCTACACCTTC
TRBV5-3,-,-,TRBJ1-2,CARSTGQSYGYTF,TGTGCCAGAAGCACTGGACAGTCCTATGGCTACACCTTC
TRBV28,-,-,TRBJ1-6,CASSRLTGRESPLHF,TGTGCCAGCAGTCGCCTCACAGGGCGAGAGTCACCCCTCCACTTT
TRBV27,-,-,TRBJ1-2,CASSFGQGKNYGYTF,TGTGCCAGCAGTTTCGGGCAGGGAAAAAACTATGGCTACACCTTC
TRBV28,-,TRBD1,TRBJ2-7,CASSLDRGYYEQYF,TGTGCCAGCAGTCTGGACAGGGGGTATTACGAGCAGTACTTC
TRBV7-2,-,TRBD1,TRBJ1-2,CASSLGTGGFYGYTF,TGTGCCAGCAGCTTAGGTACAGGGGGCTTCTATGGCTACACCTTC
TRBV15,-,-,TRBJ1-1,CATSRVFEGDTEAFF,TGTGCCACCAGCAGAGTTTTTGAGGGAGACACTGAAGCTTTCTTT
TRBV6-1,-,-,TRBJ1-6,CASSTHTGNNSPLHF,TGTGCCAGCAGTACCCACACAGGGAACAATTCACCCCTCCACTTT
TRBV5-6,-,TRBD1,TRBJ1-5,CASSREGQPVSNQPQHF,TGTGCCAGCAGCCGGGAGGGACAGCCCGTCTCGAATCAGCCCCAGCATTTT
TRBV10-2,-,-,TRBJ1-1,CASSESKSSDKYTEAFF,TGCGCCAGCAGTGAGTCGAAAAGTTCGGACAAGTACACTGAAGCTTTCTTT
TRBV11-1,-,-,TRBJ2-5,CASSQASVETQYF,TGTGCCAGCAGCCAAGCTAGCGTCGAGACCCAGTACTTC
TRBV7-9,-,TRBD2,TRBJ2-5,CASSRGLAGGSGTQYF,TGTGCCAGCAGCCGGGGACTAGCGGGGGGCAGTGGGACCCAGTACTTC
TRBV27,once,TRBD1,TRBJ2-3,CASSIAGGVPDTQYF,TGTGCCAGCAGCATCGCAGGGGGCGTCCCAGATACGCAGTATTTT
TRBV5-1,few,TRBD1,TRBJ2-5,CASSLTGEETQYF,TGCGCCAGCAGCTTGACAGGGGAAGAGACCCAGTACTTC
TRBV15,-,-,TRBJ1-1,CATSRERRVTHTEAFF,TGTGCCACCAGCAGAGAGAGGAGAGTTACCCACACTGAAGCTTTCTTT
TRBV11-2,-,-,TRBJ2-2,CASSSFPPRGPGELFF,TGTGCCAGCAGCTCCTTCCCCCCTCGGGGTCCCGGGGAGCTGTTTTTT
TRBV7-2,-,TRBD1,TRBJ1-2,CASSFDRAYGYTF,TGTGCCAGCAGCTTCGACAGGGCGTATGGCTACACCTTC
TRBV29-1,-,-,TRBJ2-4,CSVEVPLAKNIQYF,TGCAGCGTTGAAGTCCCACTAGCCAAAAACATTCAGTACTTC
TRBV15,-,-,TRBJ1-5,CATSRGSGPQHF,TGTGCCACCAGCAGAGGGTCCGGGCCCCAGCATTTT
TRBV27,-,TRBD1,TRBJ1-4,CASTRQGNEKLFF,TGTGCCAGCACCCGACAGGGGAATGAAAAACTGTTTTTT
TRBV5-1,-,TRBD1,TRBJ2-3,CASSLQGAFGSDTQYF,TGCGCCAGCAGCTTACAGGGGGCATTTGGATCAGATACGCAGTATTTT
TRBV7-9,-,TRBD1,TRBJ1-2,CASSLGQGLNYGYTF,TGTGCCAGCAGCTTAGGACAGGGTTTAAACTATGGCTACACCTTC
TRBV4-2,-,-,TRBJ2-2,CASSQDIARSNTGELFF,TGTGCCAGCAGCCAAGATATAGCCCGTTCGAACACCGGGGAGCTGTTTTTT
TRBV18,-,-,TRBJ2-3,CASSQDRTSTDTQYF,TGTGCCAGCTCTCAGGACAGAACGTCCACAGATACGCAGTATTTT
TRBV7-2,once,TRBD1,TRBJ1-6,CASSPGTGGPPLHF,TGTGCCAGCAGCCCCGGGACAGGGGGGCCACCCCTCCACTTT
TRBV6-5,once,TRBD1,TRBJ2-1,CASSLGQYNEQFF,TGTGCCAGCAGTTTGGGACAGTACAATGAGCAGTTCTTC
TRBV28,once,TRBD1,TRBJ1-2,CASSRQGDGYTF,TGTGCCAGCAGTCGACAGGGAGATGGCTACACCTTC
TRBV9,few,TRBD1,TRBJ1-4,CASSTTGGGGEKLFF,TGTGCCAGCAGTACTACAGGGGGCGGGGGGGAAAAACTGTTTTTT
TRBV7-3,once,-,TRBJ2-5,CASSLTGTEGTQYF,TGTGCCAGCAGCTTAACGGGGACGGAGGGTACCCAGTACTTC
TRBV19,-,TRBD2,TRBJ2-1,CASSIGTSGSSYNEQFF,TGTGCCAGTAGTATCGGGACTAGCGGAAGCTCCTACAATGAGCAGTTCTTC
TRBV5-1,-,-,TRBJ1-4,CASSPDRLRREKLFF,TGCGCCAGCAGCCCTGACAGGCTACGGAGAGAAAAACTGTTTTTT
TRBV9,few,-,TRBJ2-2,CASSPQTTGTGELFF,TGTGCCAGCAGCCCCCAAACGACGGGAACCGGGGAGCTGTTTTTT
TRBV4-3,few,-,TRBJ2-3,CASSQEGGEAEADTQYF,TGCGCCAGCAGCCAAGAAGGTGGGGAGGCCGAGGCAGATACGCAGTATTTT
TRBV7-2,-,-,TRBJ2-7,CASSPRDASYEQYF,TGTGCCAGCAGCCCCCGGGATGCTTCCTACGAGCAGTACTTC
TRBV4-2,-,TRBD1,TRBJ2-7,CASSQDWGQGSYEQYF,TGTGCCAGCAGCCAAGATTGGGGACAGGGCTCCTACGAGCAGTACTTC
TRBV4-2,-,TRBD2,TRBJ2-5,CASSQPSGGARVETQYF,TGTGCCAGCAGCCAGCCTAGCGGGGGGGCCAGGGTAGAGACCCAGTACTTC
TRBV19,few,-,TRBJ1-5,CASSIPRGPQHF,TGTGCCAGTAGTATTCCTCGGGGGCCCCAGCATTTT
TRBV30,-,-,TRBJ1-5,CAWSTRGGNQPQHF,TGTGCCTGGAGTACCAGGGGAGGCAATCAGCCCCAGCATTTT
TRBV29-1,few,-,TRBJ2-2,CSVYGDTGELFF,TGCAGCGTCTACGGGGACACCGGGGAGCTGTTTTTT
TRBV6-6,-,-,TRBJ2-6,CASFPGRASGANVLTF,TGTGCCAGTTTTCCCGGTCGAGCGTCTGGGGCCAACGTCCTGACTTTC
TRBV5-1,few,-,TRBJ2-7,CASSLWSGTEVDYEQYF,TGCGCCAGCAGCTTGTGGTCCGGGACTGAAGTCGACTACGAGCAGTACTTC
TRBV7-2,-,TRBD1,TRBJ1-1,CASSSRDRVEAFF,TGTGCCAGCAGCTCCCGGGACAGGGTAGAAGCTTTCTTT
TRBV5-4,few,-,TRBJ2-7,CASSPYNRQAHEQYF,TGTGCCAGCAGCCCGTACAATAGACAGGCCCACGAGCAGTACTTC
TRBV4-2,-,-,TRBJ1-3,CASSRLTGNSGNTIYF,TGTGCCAGCAGCCGCCTAACGGGAAATAGTGGAAACACCATATATTTT
TRBV5-1,-,-,TRBJ1-5,CASSLDSSNQPQHF,TGCGCCAGCAGCTTGGACAGTAGCAATCAGCCCCAGCATTTT
TRBV28,-,-,TRBJ2-7,CASPPAGNSYEQYF,TGTGCCAGCCCCCCCGCGGGTAACTCCTACGAGCAGTACTTC
TRBV5-4,once,TRBD2,TRBJ2-1,CASSAGGPYNEQFF,TGTGCCAGCAGCGCGGGGGGACCCTACAATGAGCAGTTCTTC
TRBV9,few,TRBD2,TRBJ2-1,CASSGGLAGDYNEQFF,TGTGCCAGCAGCGGGGGACTAGCGGGGGATTACAATGAGCAGTTCTTC
TRBV28,-,-,TRBJ1-5,CASRPLPGVLSNQPQHF,TGTGCCAGCAGACCACTTCCAGGGGTTCTGAGCAATCAGCCCCAGCATTTT
TRBV19,-,-,TRBJ1-2,CASSIVNAAGVGYTF,TGTGCCAGTAGTATAGTTAACGCGGCAGGGGTTGGCTACACCTTC
TRBV7-2,-,TRBD1,TRBJ1-2,CASSASGGVYGYTF,TGTGCCAGCAGCGCCTCAGGGGGCGTCTATGGCTACACCTTC